One T cell receptor (beta chain) is described in this entry. Its matching antigen is unknown. The CDR3 has 15 residues. Trimming removed 3 bases at V and 2 bases at J, with 11 bases between. From germline, CDR1 is SGHVS and CDR2 FNYEAQ. Expansion with viral peptide pools was applied to antigen-specific CD4+ T cells by the ViraFEST assay prior to sequencing. Isolation of CD4+ T cells took place after approximately 10 days of culture. Participants were vaccinated with two doses of either the BNT162b2 or mRNA-1273 vaccine. The data stem from a study of vaccination effects on CD4 cells after COVID-19. Only in-frame clones appear in the TCRdb table, and some are missing; sequencing was by immunoSEQ multiplex PCR. The repertoire holds just under 60,000 clones, with 78% as singletons.

This rearrangement joins TRBV7-6 to TRBJ2-1, with a possible D match to TRBD1 (5 bases). The sequencing here drew on CD4+ T cells from PBMCs cultured with HCoV-OC43 spike peptides, taken after COVID-19 vaccination. Subset defined: HCoV-OC43 spike overlapping peptide pool stimulation. The receptor was isolated from a human donor who received a COVID-19 vaccine. CDR3 in amino acids: CASSFDSAPYNEQFF. The DNA for the CDR3 is TGTGCCAGCAGCTTCGACAGTGCCCCCTACAATGAGCAGTTCTTC.